The TCR beta chain described here comes from a study of blood T cells in healthy people across ages (dated by TCRdb to 2013 to 2016). Study-wide context: Template switching captured roughly one uniquely barcoded TCR beta cDNA molecule per two T cells in model experiments. To track age-related changes in TCR beta repertoire diversity, the study relied on deep sequencing normalized with unique cDNA molecular identifiers. The donors were divided into four age groups: young (average approximately 17 years), middle-aged (roughly 42), aged (approximately 62) and long-lived (roughly 88). Using the same blood draw, the study looked at two additional independent replicas of 1 million unique cDNA reads for two donors, one aged 18 to 29 and the other aged 80 or older. Study-level results and caveats: There was a strong correlation between observed TCR beta diversity and the percentage of naive T cells measured by flow cytometry. Total diversity estimates from one million sequenced T cells were considered lower bounds and underestimates. Donor CMV infection status was unknown, potentially confounding age-related changes in expanded clonotypes. Observed TCR beta diversity per million T cells fell roughly linearly with age, and a significant reduction was already apparent by age roughly 40. Compared with the aged group, more naive CD4+ T cells, fewer expanded clones and increased TCR diversity were shown by the long-lived group, suggesting age selection. Because profiling used bulk unsorted PBMCs, naive and antigen-experienced compartments could not be compared conclusively.

The method behind the library was 5' RACE. The sequencing machine was an Illumina HiSeq 2500. A second PCR of about 6 to 11 cycles was performed with a sample-barcoded 5' primer and a J-beta primer mix. A unique molecular identifier was introduced onto each TCR beta cDNA molecule by a template-switch 5' adaptor carrying 12 random nucleotides. Each sample yielded at least 2.5 million CDR3-containing paired-end reads. First-strand cDNA synthesis was performed from all RNA using the Mint cDNA synthesis kit, with priming by a TRBC-specific oligonucleotide. Following uracil-DNA glycosylase treatment, a first 18-cycle PCR with universal primers M1SS and BC2_uni_R was performed on all cDNA. As for how the authors treated the data: Each sample was normalized by randomly selecting 1 million high-quality reads, each carrying a distinct molecular identifier. Reads with shared molecular identifiers were discarded instead of being binned into consensus sequences. MiTCR, with a Q25 quality threshold and the strictest error-elimination algorithm, was used for CDR3 identification, clonotype clustering and error correction. A nonparametric unseen species model using Euler transformation provided a lower-bound estimate of total TCR beta diversity. TCRdb handled the public reads itself, with Q25 trimming in fastp and clone calling in MiXCR, and kept productive beta chains. Every entry covers one CDR3 protein and lists the most common genes and DNA from its rows. For this entry, the V and J calls and clone size follow TCRdb and not the study's own pipeline. The sample table contains 700,000 to 900,000 distinct CDR3 sequences; only one count was recorded for 20% to 30% of them. The top ten clonotypes cover about 3% of the sample.

Trimming leaves V shorter by 0 bases and J shorter by 3 bases, with the junction holding 3 bases beyond the gene matches. The CDR3 runs 16 amino acids, cysteine and phenylalanine included. The read is trimmed to its CDR3 DNA, 48 bases read in frame from base 1. CDR1 LGHNA and CDR2 YNFKEQ are derived from the germline V gene. The approximately 40 donors, aged about 6 to 90 years, were systemically healthy Caucasian individuals from Russia. Each donor gave approximately 10 milliliters of peripheral blood, collected into EDTA-treated Vacutainer tubes. Ficoll-Paque density-gradient centrifugation was used to isolate PBMCs, with at least 6.5 million per sample. Total RNA, at least 6 micrograms per sample, was extracted from PBMCs with Trizol reagent. Naive CD45RAhigh/CD27high T cell percentages were measured by flow cytometry on a PBMC aliquot from every donor. To note about this clonotype: What antigen it recognizes has not been identified. The input lacks base qualities; no much larger clone sits a single base away.

The data were also submitted as part of a second study, on T cells of mothers and their children. From the second report: Nine systemically healthy Caucasian individuals, comprising three mothers and their six children, were included as donors. cDNA synthesis used all of the extracted RNA, with roughly 1.5 ug of RNA in each 15 ul reaction. In the second PCR, the M1S primer introduced both the sample barcodes and 2-4 random nucleotides. More than 8 million TCR beta CDR3 reads were obtained from each mother, and approximately 3 million reads were obtained from each child. Thymic selection similarly shapes TCR recombination output in related and unrelated pairs, with minor effect from inherited differences. Normalized repertoire overlap in related mother-child pairs was always slightly higher than in unrelated mother-child pairs, but the difference was never significant. Persistent microchimeric T cell clones were not detected, at a sensitivity of around 99 clones per million clonotypes. The study used deep NGS to compare TCR beta repertoires of mothers and children, seeking features distinguishing related mother-child pairs from unrelated individuals. The mean age was about 38 +/- 4 years for the mothers and approximately 11 +/- 4 years for the children. After adapter ligation was performed with NEBNext reagents, the libraries were sequenced on an Illumina HiSeq 2000 with 100+100 nt paired-end reads. Mother and child libraries were prepared a month apart and sequenced in separate runs to prevent cross-contamination. For each donor, between roughly 450,000 and 2,200,000 distinct TCR beta clonotypes were identified. Naive TCR beta clonotypes were estimated from low-frequency clonotypes matched to each donor's FACS-determined naive share, without sorting.

This receptor was identified in a boy younger than 18 in good health. The sample taken for sequencing was blood. The rearrangement combines TRBV4-2 with TRBJ2-3, and 10 junctional nucleotides match TRBD2. CDR3 protein: CASSQDSSGGTDTQYF. The DNA sequence is given as TGTGCCAGCAGCCAAGACTCTAGCGGGGGTACAGATACGCAGTATTTT.